The T cell receptor beta chain described here comes from a study of cytomegalovirus exposure and HLA in healthy donors. Findings and limits, study-wide: In vitro, a few CMV-associated chains proved specific for CMV antigens.

In regard to this clone: No antigen is known for it.

It was with 60 Vbeta and 13 Jbeta primers that the PCR ran. Clones were read by immunoSEQ multiplex PCR, and TCRdb kept only the in-frame ones, dropping some. In all, the sample yields about 170,000 clones. This TCR came from a woman aged 18-29 years in good health and CMV-seropositive. The sequenced material came from PBMCs.

CDR3 region: CAISESGRGQGNTEAFF. The CDR3, as DNA: TGTGCCATCAGTGAGTCCGGCCGGGGACAGGGGAACACTGAAGCTTTCTTT. The chain recombines TRBV10-3 with TRBJ1-1, with 9 positions matching TRBD1. This CDR3 region has 17 residues. Trimming at V came to 0 bases and at J to 1 base, leaving 6 bases not matched to a gene. Germline CDR1 ENHRY, CDR2 SYGVKD.